This section outlines one TCR beta chain sequence together with its context. Antigen unknown. These data are taken from a study of identical twins. Overall study results and limits: Insertions were reduced in abundant cord blood beta clonotypes but not in memory repertoires.

TCRdb reanalysed the 5' RACE reads using MiXCR and keeps one entry per CDR3 protein. The sample has 500,000 to 550,000 distinct CDR3 sequences, 20% to 25% seen once; the top ten hold about 0.5%. Germline V gives CDR1 KGHSH, CDR2 LQKENI. The CDR3 covers 14 residues. V was clipped by 6 bases and J by 3 bases; unmatched bases: 4. Another study also made use of these data, one on yellow fever vaccine responses in identical twins.

Sequenced: CD4+ T cells sorted from blood. The V call is TRBV18, the J call TRBJ2-7; 11 bases align to TRBD1. This receptor was obtained from a woman under 30 in good health. The CDR3 DNA is TGTGCCAGCTCTCGAGGGACAGGGGGCTACGAGCAGTACGTC. Amino acid sequence: CASSRGTGGYEQYV.